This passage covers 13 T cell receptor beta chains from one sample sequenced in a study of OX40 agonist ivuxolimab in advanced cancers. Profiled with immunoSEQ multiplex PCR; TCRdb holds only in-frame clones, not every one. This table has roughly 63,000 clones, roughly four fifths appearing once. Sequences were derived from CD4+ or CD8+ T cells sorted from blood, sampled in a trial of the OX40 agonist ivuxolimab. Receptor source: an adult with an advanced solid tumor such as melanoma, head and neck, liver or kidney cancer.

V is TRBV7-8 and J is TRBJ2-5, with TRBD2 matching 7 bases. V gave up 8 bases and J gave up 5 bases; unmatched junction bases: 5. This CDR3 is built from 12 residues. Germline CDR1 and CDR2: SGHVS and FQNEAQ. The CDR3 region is CASRGEKETQYF. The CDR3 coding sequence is TGTGCCAGCCGGGGGGAGAAGGAGACCCAGTACTTC.

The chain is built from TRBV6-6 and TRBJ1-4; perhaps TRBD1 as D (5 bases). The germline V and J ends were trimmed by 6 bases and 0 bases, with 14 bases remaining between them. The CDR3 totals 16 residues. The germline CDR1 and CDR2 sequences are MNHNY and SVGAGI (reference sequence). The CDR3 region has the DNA TGTGCCAGCAGCCATCCAGGGCTAGCAACTAATGAAAAACTGTTTTTT. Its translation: CASSHPGLATNEKLFF.

CDR3 loop: CATLASRRNEKLFF. CDR3 bases: TGTGCCACTCTGGCGTCTCGGCGAAATGAAAAACTGTTTTTT. The chain has TRBV19 and TRBJ1-4; D gene uncertain. V lost 10 bases and J 5 bases, leaving 17 bases between the germline ends. This CDR3 comprises 14 residues. The V gene's germline CDR1 is LNHDA and CDR2 SQIVND (reference sequence).

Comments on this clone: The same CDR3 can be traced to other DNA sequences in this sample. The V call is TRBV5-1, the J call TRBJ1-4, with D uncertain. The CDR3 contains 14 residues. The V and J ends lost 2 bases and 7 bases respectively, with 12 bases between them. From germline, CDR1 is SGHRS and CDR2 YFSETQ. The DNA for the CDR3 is TGCGCCAGCAGCTTATTAGGAGGATTTGAAAAACTGTTTTTT. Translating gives CASSLLGGFEKLFF.

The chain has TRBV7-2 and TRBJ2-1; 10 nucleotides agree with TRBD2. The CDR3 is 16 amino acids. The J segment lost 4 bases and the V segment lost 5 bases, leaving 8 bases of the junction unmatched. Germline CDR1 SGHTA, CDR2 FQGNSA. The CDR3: CASSPRTSGWYNEQFF. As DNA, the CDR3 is TGTGCCAGCAGCCCGCGGACTAGCGGCTGGTACAATGAGCAGTTCTTC.

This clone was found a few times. The CDR3 coding sequence is TGTGCCAGCAGTGAACGGGGTATGGGGTATGGCTACACCTTC. This codes for CASSERGMGYGYTF. The rearrangement joins TRBV6-1 to TRBJ1-2; D gene unclear. Deletions cut 2 bases from V and 5 bases from J, with 12 bases between. Germline V CDR1 and CDR2: MNHNS, SASEGT. The CDR3 contains 14 residues.

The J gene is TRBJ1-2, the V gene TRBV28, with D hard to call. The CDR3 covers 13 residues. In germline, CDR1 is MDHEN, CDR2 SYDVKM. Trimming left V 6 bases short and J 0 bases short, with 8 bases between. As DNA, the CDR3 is TGTGCCAGCAGACAAACTTCTAACTATGGCTACACCTTC. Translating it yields CASRQTSNYGYTF.

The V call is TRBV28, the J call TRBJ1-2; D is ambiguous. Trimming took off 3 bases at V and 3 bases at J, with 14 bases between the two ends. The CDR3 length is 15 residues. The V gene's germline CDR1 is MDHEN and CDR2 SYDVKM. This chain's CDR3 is CASSLSVSGHYGYTF. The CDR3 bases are TGTGCCAGCAGTTTGTCCGTGAGTGGTCACTATGGCTACACCTTC.

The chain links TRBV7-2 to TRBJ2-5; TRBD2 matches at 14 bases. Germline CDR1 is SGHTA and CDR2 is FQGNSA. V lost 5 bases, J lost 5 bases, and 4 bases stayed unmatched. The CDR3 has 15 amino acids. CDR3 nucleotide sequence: TGTGCCAGCAGCCAGACTAGCGGGAGGGCGGAGACCCAGTACTTC. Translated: CASSQTSGRAETQYF.

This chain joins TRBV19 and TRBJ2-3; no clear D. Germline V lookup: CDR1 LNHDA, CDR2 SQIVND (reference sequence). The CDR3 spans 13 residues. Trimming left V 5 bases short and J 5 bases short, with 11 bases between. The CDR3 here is CASSRRLGDTQYF. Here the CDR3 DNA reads TGTGCCAGTAGTCGGCGGCTGGGAGATACGCAGTATTTT.

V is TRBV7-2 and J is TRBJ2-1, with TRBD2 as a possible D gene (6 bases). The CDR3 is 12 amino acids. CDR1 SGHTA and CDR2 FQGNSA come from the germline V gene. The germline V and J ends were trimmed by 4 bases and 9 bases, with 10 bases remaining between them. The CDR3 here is CASSSQRAEQFF. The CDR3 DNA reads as TGTGCCAGCAGCTCACAGCGGGCTGAGCAGTTCTTC.

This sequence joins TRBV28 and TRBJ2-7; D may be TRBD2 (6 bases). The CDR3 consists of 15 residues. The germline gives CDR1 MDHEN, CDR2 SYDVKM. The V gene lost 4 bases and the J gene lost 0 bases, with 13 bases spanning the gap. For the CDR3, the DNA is TGTGCCAGCAGTTCCACCGGGACTGGCTCCTACGAGCAGTACTTC. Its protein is CASSSTGTGSYEQYF.

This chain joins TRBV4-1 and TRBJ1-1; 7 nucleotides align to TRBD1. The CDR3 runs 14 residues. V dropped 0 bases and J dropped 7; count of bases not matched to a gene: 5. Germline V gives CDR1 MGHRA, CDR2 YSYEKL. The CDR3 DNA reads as TGCGCCAGCAGCCAAGATCCCCGGACAGGTGAAGCTTTCTTT. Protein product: CASSQDPRTGEAFF.